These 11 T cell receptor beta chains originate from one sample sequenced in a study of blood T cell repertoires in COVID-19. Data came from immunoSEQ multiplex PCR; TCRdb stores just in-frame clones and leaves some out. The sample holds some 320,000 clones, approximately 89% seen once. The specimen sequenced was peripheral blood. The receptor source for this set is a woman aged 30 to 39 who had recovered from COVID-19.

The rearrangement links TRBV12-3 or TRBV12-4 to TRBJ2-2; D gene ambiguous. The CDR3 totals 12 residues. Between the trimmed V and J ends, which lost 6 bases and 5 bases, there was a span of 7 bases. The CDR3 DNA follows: TGTGCCAGCAGAATGTATACCGGGGAGCTGTTTTTT. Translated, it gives CASRMYTGELFF.

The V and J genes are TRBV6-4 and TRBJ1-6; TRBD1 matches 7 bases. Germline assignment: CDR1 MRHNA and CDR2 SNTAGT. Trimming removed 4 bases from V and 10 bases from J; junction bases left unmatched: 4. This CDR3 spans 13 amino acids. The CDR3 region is CASSGQGGSPLHF. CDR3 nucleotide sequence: TGTGCCAGCAGTGGACAGGGAGGATCACCCCTCCACTTT.

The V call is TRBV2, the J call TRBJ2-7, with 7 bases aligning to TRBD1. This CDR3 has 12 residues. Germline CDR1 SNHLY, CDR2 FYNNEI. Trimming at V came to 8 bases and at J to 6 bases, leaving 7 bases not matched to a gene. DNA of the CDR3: TGTGCCAGCGGTACCCCAGGGGGCGAGCAGTACTTC. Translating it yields CASGTPGGEQYF. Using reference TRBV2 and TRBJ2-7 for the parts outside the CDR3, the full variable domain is EPEVTQTPSHQVTQMGQEVILRCVPISNHLYFYWYRQILGQKVEFLVSFYNNEISEKSEIFDDQFSVERPDGSNFTLKIRSTKLEDSAMYFCASGTPGGEQYFGPGTRLTVT.

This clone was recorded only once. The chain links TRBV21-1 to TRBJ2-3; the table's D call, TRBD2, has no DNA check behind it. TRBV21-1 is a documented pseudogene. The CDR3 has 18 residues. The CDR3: CASTKLGTSGDCTDTQYF. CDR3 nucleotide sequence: TGTGCCAGCACCAAACTCGGGACTAGCGGGGATTGCACAGATACGCAGTATTTT.

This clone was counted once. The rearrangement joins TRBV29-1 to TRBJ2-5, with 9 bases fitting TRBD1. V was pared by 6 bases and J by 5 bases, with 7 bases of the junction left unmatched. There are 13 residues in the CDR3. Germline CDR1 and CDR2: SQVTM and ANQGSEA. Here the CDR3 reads CSVATGGRETQYF. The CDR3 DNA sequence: TGCAGCGTAGCAACAGGGGGCCGGGAGACCCAGTACTTC.

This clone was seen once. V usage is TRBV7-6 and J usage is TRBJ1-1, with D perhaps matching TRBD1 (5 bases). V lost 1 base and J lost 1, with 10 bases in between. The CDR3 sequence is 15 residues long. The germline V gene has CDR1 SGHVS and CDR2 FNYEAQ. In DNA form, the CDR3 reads TGTGCCAGCAGCTTAGGGACAACAGAGAACACTGAAGCTTTCTTT. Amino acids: CASSLGTTENTEAFF.

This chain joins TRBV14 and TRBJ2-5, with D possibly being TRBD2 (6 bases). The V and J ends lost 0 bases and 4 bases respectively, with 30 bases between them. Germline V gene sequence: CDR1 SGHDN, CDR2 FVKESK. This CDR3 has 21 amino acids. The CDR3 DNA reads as TGTGCCAGCAGCCAAGATAATGGACTTGGAGCAGGCAGGGAGGTAGCAGAGACCCAGTACTTC. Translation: CASSQDNGLGAGREVAETQYF.

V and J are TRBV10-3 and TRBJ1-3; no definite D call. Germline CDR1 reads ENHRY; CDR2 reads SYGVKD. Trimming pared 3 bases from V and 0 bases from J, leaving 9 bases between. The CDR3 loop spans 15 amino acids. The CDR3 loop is CAISEDTSSGNTIYF. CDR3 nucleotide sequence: TGTGCCATCAGTGAAGACACGAGCTCTGGAAACACCATATATTTT.

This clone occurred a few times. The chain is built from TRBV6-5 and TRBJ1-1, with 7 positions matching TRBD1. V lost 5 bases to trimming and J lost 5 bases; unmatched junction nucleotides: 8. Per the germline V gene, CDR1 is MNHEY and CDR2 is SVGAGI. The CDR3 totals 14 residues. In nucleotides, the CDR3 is TGTGCCAGCAGTCTGGGACAGAGGAGGACTGAAGCTTTCTTT. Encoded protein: CASSLGQRRTEAFF.

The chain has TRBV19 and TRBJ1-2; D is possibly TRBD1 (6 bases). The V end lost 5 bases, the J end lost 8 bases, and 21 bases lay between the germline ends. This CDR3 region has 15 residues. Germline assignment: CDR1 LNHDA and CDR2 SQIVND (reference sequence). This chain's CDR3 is CASSPAPGTLMGYTF. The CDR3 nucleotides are TGTGCCAGTAGTCCTGCCCCCGGGACATTGATGGGCTACACCTTC.

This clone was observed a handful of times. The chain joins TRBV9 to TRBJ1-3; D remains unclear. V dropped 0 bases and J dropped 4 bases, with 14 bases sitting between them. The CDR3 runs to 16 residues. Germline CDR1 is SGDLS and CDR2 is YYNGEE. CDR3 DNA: TGTGCCAGCAGCGTAGAGTTTGGGAGTACAGGAAACACCATATATTTT. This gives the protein CASSVEFGSTGNTIYF.